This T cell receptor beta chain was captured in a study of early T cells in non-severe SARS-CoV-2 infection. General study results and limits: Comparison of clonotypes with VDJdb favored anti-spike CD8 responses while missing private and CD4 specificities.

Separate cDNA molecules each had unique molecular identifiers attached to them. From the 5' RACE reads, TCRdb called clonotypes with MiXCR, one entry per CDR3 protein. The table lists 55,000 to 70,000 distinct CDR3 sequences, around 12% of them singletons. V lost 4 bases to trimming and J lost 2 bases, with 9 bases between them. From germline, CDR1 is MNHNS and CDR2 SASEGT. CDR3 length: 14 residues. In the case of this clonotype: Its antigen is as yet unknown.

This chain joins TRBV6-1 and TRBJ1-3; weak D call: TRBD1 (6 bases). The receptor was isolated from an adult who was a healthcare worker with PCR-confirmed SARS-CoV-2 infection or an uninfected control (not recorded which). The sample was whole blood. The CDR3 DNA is TGTGCCAGCAGTGTGGGACAAGCTGGAAACACCATATATTTT. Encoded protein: CASSVGQAGNTIYF.